Presented here are 16 T cell receptor beta chains from one specimen sequenced in a study of T cells in localized non-small cell lung cancer. The protocol was immunoSEQ multiplex PCR, while the TCRdb copy is restricted to in-frame clones and leaves out a portion. This table holds under 35,000 clones, around 93% found once. This specimen consisted of peripheral blood mononuclear cells, obtained before any cancer treatment. These receptors all come from a female donor over 55 with stage II lung adenocarcinoma.

V usage is TRBV5-5 and J usage is TRBJ1-2, with 9 bases lining up with TRBD1. Per germline, CDR1 SGHKS and CDR2 YYEKEE (reference sequence). Unmatched junction bases numbered 1, after V lost 7 bases and J lost 3 bases. This CDR3 has 12 amino acids. This CDR3 reads CASDRGDYGYTF. The CDR3, as DNA: TGTGCCAGCGACAGGGGGGACTATGGCTACACCTTC.

The rearrangement links TRBV7-2 to TRBJ1-4; maybe TRBD1 (6 bases). V lost 8 bases, J lost 8 bases, and 15 bases lay in between. Germline V gives CDR1 SGHTA, CDR2 FQGNSA. This CDR3 region has 13 residues. This CDR3 is CASSPDRTEKLFF. In DNA, the CDR3 is TGTGCCAGCTCCCCGGACAGAACCGAAAAACTGTTTTTT. The full variable domain, in which reference TRBV7-2 and TRBJ1-4 provide the parts outside the CDR3, is GAGVSQSPSNKVTEKGKDVELRCDPISGHTALYWYRQSLGQGLEFLIYFQGNSAPDKSGLPSDRFSAERTGGSVSTLTIQRTQQEDSAVYLCASSPDRTEKLFFGSGTQLSVL.

The chain is built from TRBV7-8 and TRBJ1-2, with a tentative D call TRBD1 (5 bases). Germline CDR1 and CDR2: SGHVS and FQNEAQ. With 2 bases removed from V and 4 bases from J, the gap between germline ends came to 17 bases. The CDR3 runs 16 residues. The CDR3 DNA reads as TGTGCCAGCAGCTTAAGAGAAGGCGAGGGGATCTATGGCTACACCTTC. Encoded protein: CASSLREGEGIYGYTF.

This sequence joins TRBV30 and TRBJ2-1; 8 bases map to TRBD2. This CDR3 has 14 amino acids. J was trimmed by 4 bases and V by 5 bases; bases with no gene match: 7. The germline CDR1 and CDR2 sequences are GTSNPN and SVGIG (reference sequence). Here the CDR3 DNA reads TGTGCCTGGCAAAAACTAGCGGAATACAATGAGCAGTTCTTC. Residues: CAWQKLAEYNEQFF.

The chain combines TRBV5-4 with TRBJ1-2; 7 positions agree with TRBD1. The length of the CDR3 is 15 residues. CDR1 SGHNT and CDR2 YYREEE come from the germline V gene (reference sequence). J gave up 6 bases and V 4 bases, and 12 bases lay outside the gene matches. CDR3 nucleotide sequence: TGTGCCAGCAGCCCCGGGGCGCCAGGGGGGAATGGCTACACCTTC. It specifies CASSPGAPGGNGYTF. The entire variable domain, with the rest obtained from reference TRBV5-4 and TRBJ1-2, is as follows: ETGVTQSPTHLIKTRGQQVTLRCSSQSGHNTVSWYQQALGQGPQFIFQYYREEENGRGNFPPRFSGLQFPNYSSELNVNALELDDSALYLCASSPGAPGGNGYTFGSGTRLTVV.

Concerning this clone itself: At one end, the junction sequence differs from germline, possibly due to a read error. V gene TRBV18 combines with J gene TRBJ1-4; D gene unclear. The germline gives CDR1 KGHSH, CDR2 LQKENI. This CDR3 has 14 amino acids. Written as DNA, the CDR3 is TGTGCCAGCTCGTCAGAGTCTAGAGGTGAAAAACTGTCCTTT. Amino acids: CASSSESRGEKLSF.

The rearrangement uses TRBV5-7 and TRBJ1-1; D is ambiguous. TRBV5-7 is labeled an ORF, and its function is uncertain. V dropped 2 bases and J dropped 0 bases, with 17 bases sitting between them. The CDR3 consists of 17 residues. The CDR3 bases are TGTGCCAGCAGCTTTGAAGGCGGTCAACGCATGAACACTGAAGCTTTCTTT. Its protein is CASSFEGGQRMNTEAFF.

The rearrangement uses TRBV18 and TRBJ1-1; 10 positions agree with TRBD1. The ends lost 3 bases at V and 2 bases at J; junction bases unmatched: 6. The CDR3 totals 16 residues. The germline V gene has CDR1 KGHSH and CDR2 LQKENI. The CDR3 sequence is CASSPPRTGGNTEAFF. The DNA for the CDR3 is TGTGCCAGCTCACCTCCCAGGACAGGGGGAAACACTGAAGCTTTCTTT.

The rearrangement uses TRBV5-1 and TRBJ1-1; 9 bases map to TRBD1. Germline trimming cut 0 bases from V and 0 bases from J; bases unmatched to any gene: 0. Germline CDR1 and CDR2: SGHRS and YFSETQ. This CDR3 is built from 15 residues. CDR3 nucleotides: TGCGCCAGCAGCTTGGGACAGGGGGTGAACACTGAAGCTTTCTTT. Its translation: CASSLGQGVNTEAFF.

This chain uses TRBV5-6 with TRBJ2-7, with 12 bases aligning to TRBD2. CDR1 is SGHDT and CDR2 is YYEEEE in the germline V gene. Unmatched junction bases numbered 2, after V lost 0 bases and J lost 4 bases. The CDR3 sequence is 15 residues long. The CDR3 reads CASSLGLAGDYEQYF. For the CDR3, the DNA is TGTGCCAGCAGCTTGGGACTAGCGGGAGATTACGAGCAGTACTTC.

This chain connects TRBV9 to TRBJ1-4; D is undetermined. V dropped 3 bases and J dropped 0 bases, with 9 bases sitting between them. From germline, CDR1 is SGDLS and CDR2 YYNGEE. The CDR3 length is 15 residues. CDR3 residues: CASSEDGSTNEKLFF. CDR3 in DNA: TGTGCCAGCAGCGAGGACGGATCAACTAATGAAAAACTGTTTTTT.

V and J are TRBV27 and TRBJ2-2; 12 bases are a match to TRBD2. The CDR3 sequence is 23 residues long. Germline CDR1 MNHEY, CDR2 SMNVEV (reference sequence). V was clipped by 3 bases and J by 0 bases; unmatched bases: 20. In nucleotides, the CDR3 is TGTGCCAGCAGTTTTTTTGTCTTTCCTGGAAGACTAGCGGGGGAACCGAACACCGGGGAGCTGTTTTTT. It translates to CASSFFVFPGRLAGEPNTGELFF.

The genes are TRBV18 and TRBJ2-2; no clear D. The CDR3 totals 15 residues. Germline CDR1 is KGHSH and CDR2 is LQKENI. Trimming stripped 4 bases from V and 2 bases from J, with 11 bases between. CDR3 in amino acids: CASSLGQANTGELFF. In DNA form, the CDR3 reads TGTGCCAGCTCACTAGGGCAGGCCAACACCGGGGAGCTGTTTTTT.

The gene calls are TRBV4-3 and TRBJ2-7, with a weak D call TRBD2 (6 bases). Germline CDR1 and CDR2: LGHNA and YSLEER. V lost 0 bases to trimming and J lost 9 bases, with 12 bases between them. This CDR3 region has 13 residues. The CDR3 here is CASSQDLRDGQYF. DNA for the CDR3: TGCGCCAGCAGCCAAGATTTGCGGGACGGGCAGTACTTC.

The chain uses TRBV19 and TRBJ2-7; maybe TRBD2 (6 bases). V lost 2 bases to trimming and J lost 4 bases, with 15 bases between them. The CDR3 has 15 amino acids. Germline loops: CDR1 LNHDA, CDR2 SQIVND (reference sequence). This CDR3 reads CASSIIGSGQYEQYF. The CDR3 region has the DNA TGTGCCAGTAGTATAATTGGTAGCGGACAATACGAGCAGTACTTC.

V is TRBV23-1 and J is TRBJ2-7; tentatively, D is TRBD1 (6 bases). TRBV23-1 is an ORF; its function is uncertain. The CDR3 has 16 amino acids. Trimming removed 8 bases at V and 1 base at J, with 21 bases between. This chain's CDR3 is CASERTGKLSSYEQYF. DNA for the CDR3: TGCGCCAGCGAACGTACAGGGAAACTGTCATCCTACGAGCAGTACTTC.